The 14 T cell receptor beta chains listed next were all sequenced from one sample in a study of blood T cell repertoires in COVID-19. Assay: immunoSEQ multiplex PCR; the TCRdb copy retains only in-frame clones and omits some. The sample contains around 250,000 clones, 70% to 90% of which appear only once. Material for sequencing was PBMCs or T cells enriched from blood (not recorded which). These receptors were collected from a woman in her forties or fifties who had recovered from COVID-19.

V usage is TRBV6-5 and J usage is TRBJ2-1; D perhaps matches TRBD2 (6 bases). Germline CDR1 is MNHEY and CDR2 is SVGAGI. Trimming shortened V by 1 base and J by 9 bases, and 16 bases separated the two germline ends. This CDR3 has 15 amino acids. In DNA, the CDR3 is TGTGCCAGCAGTTACTTTGCGGGGAAGTGGGGTGAGCAGTTCTTC. This gives the protein CASSYFAGKWGEQFF.

In this sample, this clone turned up once. This sequence joins TRBV6-5 and TRBJ1-1, with D uncertain. Trimming took off 7 bases at V and 2 bases at J, with 11 bases between the two ends. There are 13 residues in the CDR3. Germline CDR1 reads MNHEY; CDR2 reads SVGAGI. CDR3 region: CASTPAGNTEAFF. The CDR3 nucleotides read TGTGCCAGCACCCCGGCAGGAAACACTGAAGCTTTCTTT.

This clone was seen only once. The genes are TRBV5-1 and TRBJ1-6; 8 bases map to TRBD1. The CDR3 contains 18 residues. Germline V gene data show CDR1 as SGHRS and CDR2 as YFSETQ. The ends lost 0 bases at V and 5 bases at J; junction bases unmatched: 10. The CDR3 reads CASSLASRGQGNNSPLHF. CDR3 nucleotides: TGCGCCAGCAGCTTGGCGTCGCGAGGACAGGGCAATAATTCACCCCTCCACTTT.

This sequence joins TRBV12-2 and TRBJ1-1; the D call TRBD1 from the table was never checked on the DNA. TRBV12-2 corresponds to a pseudogene. The CDR3 loop spans 19 amino acids. CDR3 protein: CASRFRNSWGRVPNTEAFF. CDR3 sequence (DNA): TGTGCAAGTCGCTTCAGAAACAGCTGGGGGCGCGTCCCGAACACTGAAGCTTTCTTT.

The genes are TRBV24-1 and TRBJ2-2; weak D call: TRBD1 (6 bases). The V gene lost 3 bases and the J gene lost 2 bases, with 9 bases spanning the gap. Per the germline V gene, CDR1 is KGHDR and CDR2 is SFDVKD. This CDR3 comprises 15 residues. CDR3 protein: CATSDNRANTGELFF. Written as DNA, the CDR3 is TGTGCCACCAGTGATAACAGGGCCAACACCGGGGAGCTGTTTTTT.

The gene calls are TRBV11-2 and TRBJ2-5, with TRBD2 as a possible D gene (6 bases). The CDR3 has 13 amino acids. Germline V gene sequence: CDR1 SGHAT, CDR2 FQNNGV. V gave up 3 bases and J gave up 3 bases, with 8 bases separating them. The CDR3, as DNA: TGTGCCAGCAGCTTCGGAGGGGAAGAGACCCAGTACTTC. Its translation is CASSFGGEETQYF.

The genes are TRBV28 and TRBJ1-6, with D unclear. Trimming cost V 8 bases and J 4 bases, with 9 bases left between them. CDR1 and CDR2 (germline): MDHEN, SYDVKM. There are 13 residues in the CDR3. CDR3 amino acids: CASGPSYNSPLHF. DNA for the CDR3: TGTGCCAGCGGCCCTTCTTATAATTCACCCCTCCACTTT.

The chain employs TRBV28 and TRBJ1-6; weak D call: TRBD1 (6 bases). V dropped 4 bases and J dropped 13 bases, with 11 bases sitting between them. Germline assignment: CDR1 MDHEN and CDR2 SYDVKM. This CDR3 contains 12 residues. The chain's CDR3 is CASSSTGTPLHF. DNA for the CDR3: TGTGCCAGCAGTTCCACAGGGACCCCCCTCCACTTT. Full variable domain (rest looked up from reference TRBV28 and TRBJ1-6): DVKVTQSSRYLVKRTGEKVFLECVQDMDHENMFWYRQDPGLGLRLIYFSYDVKMKEKGDIPEGYSVSREKKERFSLILESASTNQTSMYLCASSSTGTPLHFGNGTRLTVT.

In the case of this clone: At one of its ends the junction is not consistent with the germline gene, which may arise from a read error. This rearrangement joins TRBV9 to TRBJ1-3, with TRBD1 as a possible D gene (6 bases). The CDR3 extends over 16 amino acids. Germline values: CDR1 SGDLS, CDR2 YYNGEE. The CDR3 protein is CASSAHRVSAGNTIYF. CDR3 sequence (DNA): TGTGCCAGCAGCGCCCACAGGGTATCGGCTGGGAACACCATATATTTT.

The chain has TRBV28 and TRBJ2-6; 7 bases align to TRBD1. V lost 5 bases to trimming and J lost 0 bases; unmatched junction nucleotides: 7. The CDR3 extends over 17 amino acids. Germline values: CDR1 MDHEN, CDR2 SYDVKM. CDR3 loop: CASSSDREFSGANVLTF. The CDR3 region has the DNA TGTGCCAGCAGTAGCGACAGGGAATTCTCTGGGGCCAACGTCCTGACTTTC.

CDR3 in DNA: TGTGCCAGCAGCAAAGAGAGTGATCAGCCCCAGCATTTT. As protein: CASSKESDQPQHF. The chain couples TRBV9 to TRBJ1-5; D unresolved. In germline, CDR1 is SGDLS, CDR2 YYNGEE. Trimming took off 4 bases at V and 5 bases at J, with 10 bases between the two ends. CDR3 length: 13 residues. Full variable domain (rest looked up from reference TRBV9 and TRBJ1-5): DSGVTQTPKHLITATGQRVTLRCSPRSGDLSVYWYQQSLDQGLQFLIQYYNGEERAKGNILERFSAQQFPDLHSELNLSSLELGDSALYFCASSKESDQPQHFGDGTRLSIL.

The chain couples TRBV12-3 or TRBV12-4 to TRBJ2-5; tentative D call: TRBD2 (5 bases). V shed 3 bases and J shed 2 bases, with 7 bases lying between them. The CDR3 loop spans 13 amino acids. The CDR3 here is CASSFRGQETQYF. The CDR3 coding sequence is TGTGCCAGCAGTTTTCGAGGGCAAGAGACCCAGTACTTC.

This rearrangement joins TRBV11-3 to TRBJ2-1, with 10 positions matching TRBD2. The CDR3 length is 15 residues. J was trimmed by 5 bases and V by 3 bases; bases with no gene match: 4. The V gene's germline CDR1 is SGHNT and CDR2 YENEEA. Here the CDR3 DNA reads TGTGCCAGCAGCTTTTCTAGCGGGAGAGACAATGAGCAGTTCTTC. Amino acids: CASSFSSGRDNEQFF.

J is TRBJ1-1 and V is TRBV18; D is perhaps TRBD1 (5 bases). Germline CDR1 is KGHSH and CDR2 is LQKENI. The CDR3 is made up of 15 amino acids. Trimming took off 4 bases at V and 1 base at J, with 13 bases between the two ends. CDR3 sequence (DNA): TGTGCCAGCTCACTCCGACAGAAGGAGAACACTGAAGCTTTCTTT. Protein product: CASSLRQKENTEAFF.